This TCR beta chain was sequenced for a study of shared clonotypes between healthy human individuals. General observations from the study: A limitation of the genetic and exposure-history diversity represented arose from few donors.

Several immunoSEQ plates received, in even portions, the genomic DNA of each subset. Authors' processing steps: Filtering differed because ImmunoSEQ produced junction-only sequences that carried no quality scores. The method was immunoSEQ multiplex PCR; TCRdb's version includes in-frame clones alone and lacks a portion of them. V, J and clone size are those of that table, while D and trimming were read from the DNA. The table has around 600,000 clones, approximately 96% seen once. About this clone itself: Its antigen remains unknown.

CD8 cells classed as naive were CD45RO-negative and positively selected for CCR7, excluding terminally differentiated effector memory CD45RA+ cells. Donors, without exception, were Caucasian adults residing in Nashville, Tennessee. V was shortened by 5 bases and J by 2 bases, with 16 bases between the two germline ends. The CDR3 contains 15 residues. CDR1 is SGHVS, CDR2 FQNEAQ, per germline. Sequencing was done on a sample of naive CD8+ T cells sorted from blood. The receptor comes from a young woman in good health. The V gene is TRBV7-8, the J gene TRBJ2-7; the D gene could be TRBD1 or TRBD2 (5 bases each). CDR3 residues: CASSPSGRRAYEQYF. CDR3 bases: TGTGCCAGCAGCCCCTCGGGGCGTCGGGCCTACGAGCAGTACTTC.